This note documents a single T cell receptor beta chain sequence. Antigen specificity is unknown. Time point indicated: newly diagnosed GD, antithyroid drugs for less than 3 months. RNA isolated from PBMCs was used to make the TCR library. Patients hailed from an endocrinology department in Xi'an, China. Arm-PCR of CDR3 regions with iRepertoire HTBI primers generated TCR beta libraries. In TCRdb, the multiplex PCR reads were re-called with MiXCR into one record per CDR3 protein. This table holds 360,000 or so distinct CDR3 sequences, over 9.5% found once. Germline values: CDR1 SGHDT, CDR2 YYEEEE. J lost 6 bases, V lost 1 base, and 3 bases had no gene match. The CDR3 consists of 14 residues. This entry belongs to a study of regulatory T cells in long-lasting Graves disease. Overall study: Newly diagnosed Graves' patients took antithyroid drugs under 3 months. Whole-study findings and limits: Analysis covered peripheral blood alone, not thyroid tissue.

The data were also submitted as part of a second study, on T cells in Graves' hyperthyroidism and ophthalmopathy. That source adds: When the TCR CDR3 underwent first-round RT-PCR, the HTBI primer set was used.

This specimen was peripheral blood mononuclear cells (PBMCs), taken at new diagnosis, from a patient treated with antithyroid drugs. This clonotype was sampled from a woman aged 18 to 35 with Graves disease. This chain connects TRBV5-6 to TRBJ2-1; 8 bases match TRBD1. Written as DNA, the CDR3 is TGTGCCAGCAGCTTGTCTACAGGGGGCAATGAGCAGTTCTTC. Protein product: CASSLSTGGNEQFF.